This T cell receptor beta chain comes out of a study of blood T cell repertoires in COVID-19. Germline V gene data show CDR1 as LGHNA and CDR2 as YNFKEQ. The CDR3 is 17 residues long. J was trimmed by 6 bases and V by 5 bases; bases with no gene match: 14. The table came from immunoSEQ multiplex PCR; TCRdb's copy has only in-frame clones and leaves some out. The sample lists 150,000 or so clones; 75% to 80% were seen once. The receptor was derived from a woman between 50 and 59 years old who had recovered from COVID-19. The sequencing sample was made of PBMCs or T cells enriched from blood (not recorded which). This chain links TRBV4-2 with TRBJ2-7, with 12 nucleotides matching TRBD1. CDR3 sequence reads: CASSLTTGTGGQSEQYF. CDR3 sequence (DNA): TGTGCCAGCAGCTTAACCACCGGGACAGGGGGCCAAAGCGAGCAGTACTTC.